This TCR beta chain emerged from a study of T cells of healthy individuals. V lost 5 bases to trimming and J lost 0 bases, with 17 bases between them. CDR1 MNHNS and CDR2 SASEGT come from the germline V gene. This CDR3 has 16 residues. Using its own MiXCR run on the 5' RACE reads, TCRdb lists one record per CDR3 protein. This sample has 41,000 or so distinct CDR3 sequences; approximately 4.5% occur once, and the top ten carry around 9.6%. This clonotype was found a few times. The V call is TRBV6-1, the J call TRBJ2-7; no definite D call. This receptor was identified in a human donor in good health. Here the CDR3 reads CASSRSSGVPSYEQYF. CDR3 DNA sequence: TGTGCCAGCAGTAGAAGTAGTGGGGTACCCTCCTACGAGCAGTACTTC.